The clone carrying this TCR beta chain was detected only a few times. This entry comes from a study of T cell changes during pregnancy in multiple sclerosis. Only in-frame clones appear in the TCRdb table, and some are missing; sequencing was by immunoSEQ multiplex PCR. The sample lists roughly 100,000 clones, roughly nine tenths seen once, with about 0.75% in the top ten. The CDR3 contains 13 residues. Germline lookup yields CDR1 SQVTM and CDR2 ANQGSEA. V trimming: 6 bases; J trimming: 0 bases; junction bases outside the gene matches: 3. This clonotype originated in a female donor in good health, enrolled as a control in a pregnancy study. The chain has TRBV29-1 and TRBJ1-2, with 8 bases lining up with TRBD1. Sample: peripheral blood, taken in the second trimester of pregnancy. CDR3 sequence reads: CSVRQGPNYGYTF. Written as DNA, the CDR3 is TGCAGCGTCAGACAGGGGCCTAACTATGGCTACACCTTC.